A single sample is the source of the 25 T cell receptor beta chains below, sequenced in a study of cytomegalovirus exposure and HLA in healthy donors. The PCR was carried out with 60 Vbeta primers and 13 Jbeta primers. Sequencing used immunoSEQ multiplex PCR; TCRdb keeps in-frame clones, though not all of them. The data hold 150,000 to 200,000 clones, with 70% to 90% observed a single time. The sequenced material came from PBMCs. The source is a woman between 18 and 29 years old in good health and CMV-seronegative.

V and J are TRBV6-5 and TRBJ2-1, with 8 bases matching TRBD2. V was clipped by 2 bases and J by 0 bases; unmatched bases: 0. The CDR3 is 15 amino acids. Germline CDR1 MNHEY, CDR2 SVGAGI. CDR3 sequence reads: CASSYGTSSYNEQFF. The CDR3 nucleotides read TGTGCCAGCAGTTACGGGACTAGCTCCTACAATGAGCAGTTCTTC.

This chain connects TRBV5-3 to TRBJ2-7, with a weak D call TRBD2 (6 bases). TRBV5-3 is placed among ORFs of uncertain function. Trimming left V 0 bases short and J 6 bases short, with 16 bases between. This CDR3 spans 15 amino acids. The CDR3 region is CARSLAGTPATEQYF. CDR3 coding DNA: TGTGCCAGAAGCTTGGCCGGGACTCCAGCCACCGAGCAGTACTTC.

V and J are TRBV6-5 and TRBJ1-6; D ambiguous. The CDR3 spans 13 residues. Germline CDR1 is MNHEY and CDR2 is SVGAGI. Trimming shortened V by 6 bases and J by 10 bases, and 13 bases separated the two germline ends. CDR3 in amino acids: CASSLEGSSPLHF. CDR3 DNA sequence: TGTGCCAGCAGCCTTGAGGGCTCGTCACCCCTCCACTTT.

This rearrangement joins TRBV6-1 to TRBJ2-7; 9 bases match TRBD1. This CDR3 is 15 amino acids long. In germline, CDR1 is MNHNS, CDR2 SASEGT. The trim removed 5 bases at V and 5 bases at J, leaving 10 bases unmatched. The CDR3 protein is CASSQPGTGLNEQYF. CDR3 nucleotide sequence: TGTGCCAGCAGTCAACCTGGGACAGGGCTGAACGAGCAGTACTTC.

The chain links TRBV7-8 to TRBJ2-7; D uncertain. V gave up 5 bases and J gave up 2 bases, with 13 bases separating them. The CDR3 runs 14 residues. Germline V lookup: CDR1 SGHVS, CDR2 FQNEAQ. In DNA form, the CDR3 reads TGTGCCAGCAGCACGTTTTATGGGCCCTACGAGCAGTACTTC. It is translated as CASSTFYGPYEQYF.

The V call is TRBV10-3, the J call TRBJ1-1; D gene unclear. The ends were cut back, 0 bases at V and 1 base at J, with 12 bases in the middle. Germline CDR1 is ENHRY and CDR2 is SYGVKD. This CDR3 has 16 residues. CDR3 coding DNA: TGTGCCATCAGTGAGTCGCACATAGCATCGAACACTGAAGCTTTCTTT. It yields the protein CAISESHIASNTEAFF.

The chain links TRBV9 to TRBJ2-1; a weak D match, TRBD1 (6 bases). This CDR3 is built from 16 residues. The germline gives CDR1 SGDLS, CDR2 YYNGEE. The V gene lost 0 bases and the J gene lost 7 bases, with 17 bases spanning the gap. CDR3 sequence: CASSVGSGVAWNEQFF. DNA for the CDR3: TGTGCCAGCAGCGTAGGATCAGGGGTTGCATGGAATGAGCAGTTCTTC.

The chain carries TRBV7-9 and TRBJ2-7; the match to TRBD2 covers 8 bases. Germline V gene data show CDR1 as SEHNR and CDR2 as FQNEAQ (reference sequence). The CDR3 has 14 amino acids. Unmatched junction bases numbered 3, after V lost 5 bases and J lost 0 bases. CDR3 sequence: CASSLGGGSYEQYF. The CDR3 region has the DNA TGTGCCAGCAGCCTCGGGGGGGGCTCCTACGAGCAGTACTTC.

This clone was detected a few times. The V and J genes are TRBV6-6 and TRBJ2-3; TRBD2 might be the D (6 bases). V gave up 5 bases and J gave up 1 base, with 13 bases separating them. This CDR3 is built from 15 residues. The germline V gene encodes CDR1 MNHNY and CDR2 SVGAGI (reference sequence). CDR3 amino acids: CASSQPASGTDTQYF. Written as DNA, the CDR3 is TGTGCCAGCAGTCAACCTGCTAGCGGCACAGATACGCAGTATTTT.

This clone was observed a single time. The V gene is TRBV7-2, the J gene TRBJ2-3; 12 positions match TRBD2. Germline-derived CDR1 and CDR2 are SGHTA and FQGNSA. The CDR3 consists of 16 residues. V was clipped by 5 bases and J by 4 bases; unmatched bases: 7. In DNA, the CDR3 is TGTGCCAGCAGCCCCCGGACTAGCGGGGAATCAGATACGCAGTATTTT. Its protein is CASSPRTSGESDTQYF.

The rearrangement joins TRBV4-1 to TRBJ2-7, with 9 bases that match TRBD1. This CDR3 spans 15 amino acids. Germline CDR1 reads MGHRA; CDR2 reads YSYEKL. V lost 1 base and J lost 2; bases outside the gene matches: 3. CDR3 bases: TGCGCCAGCAGCCAAGTGGACAGGGGTGCCTACGAGCAGTACTTC. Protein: CASSQVDRGAYEQYF.

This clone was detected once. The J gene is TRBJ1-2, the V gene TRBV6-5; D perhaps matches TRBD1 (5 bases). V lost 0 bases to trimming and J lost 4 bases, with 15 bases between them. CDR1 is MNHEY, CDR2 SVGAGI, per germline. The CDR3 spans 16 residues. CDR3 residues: CASSYSGGIPVYGYTF. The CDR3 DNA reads TGTGCCAGCAGTTACTCCGGGGGAATTCCTGTCTATGGCTACACCTTC.

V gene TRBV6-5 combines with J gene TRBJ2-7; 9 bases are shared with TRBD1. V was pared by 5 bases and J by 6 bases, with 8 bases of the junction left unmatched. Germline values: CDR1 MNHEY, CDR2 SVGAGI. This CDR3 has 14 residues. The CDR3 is CASSLPGQGAEQYF. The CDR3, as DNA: TGTGCCAGCAGTCTCCCGGGACAGGGCGCCGAGCAGTACTTC.

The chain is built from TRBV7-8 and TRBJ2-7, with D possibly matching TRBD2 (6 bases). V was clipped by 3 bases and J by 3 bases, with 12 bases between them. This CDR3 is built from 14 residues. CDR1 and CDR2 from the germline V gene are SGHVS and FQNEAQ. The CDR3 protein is CASSFPGLSYEQYF. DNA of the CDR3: TGTGCCAGCAGCTTTCCGGGACTGAGCTACGAGCAGTACTTC. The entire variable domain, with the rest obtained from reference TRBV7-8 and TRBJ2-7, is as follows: GAGVSQSPRYKVAKRGQDVALRCDPISGHVSLFWYQQALGQGPEFLTYFQNEAQLDKSGLPSDRFFAERPEGSVSTLKIQRTQQEDSAVYLCASSFPGLSYEQYFGPGTRLTVT.

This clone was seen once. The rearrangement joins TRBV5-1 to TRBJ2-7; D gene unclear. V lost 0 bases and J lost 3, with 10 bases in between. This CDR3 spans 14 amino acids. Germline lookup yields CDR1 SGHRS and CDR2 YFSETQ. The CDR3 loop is CASSLVGDGYEQYF. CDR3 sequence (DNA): TGCGCCAGCAGCTTGGTGGGCGACGGCTACGAGCAGTACTTC.

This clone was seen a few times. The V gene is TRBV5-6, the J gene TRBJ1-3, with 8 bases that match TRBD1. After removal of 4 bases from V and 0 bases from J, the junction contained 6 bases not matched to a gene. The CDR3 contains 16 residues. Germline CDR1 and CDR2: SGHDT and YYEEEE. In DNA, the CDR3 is TGTGCCAGCAGCCCGGACAGGGCCTCCTCTGGAAACACCATATATTTT. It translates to CASSPDRASSGNTIYF.

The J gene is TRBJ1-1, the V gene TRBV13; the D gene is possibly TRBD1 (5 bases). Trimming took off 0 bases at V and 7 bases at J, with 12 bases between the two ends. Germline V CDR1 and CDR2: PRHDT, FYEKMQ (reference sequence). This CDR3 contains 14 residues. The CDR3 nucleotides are TGTGCCAGCAGCTTAGGGGGGAGGGGCAGTGAAGCTTTCTTT. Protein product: CASSLGGRGSEAFF.

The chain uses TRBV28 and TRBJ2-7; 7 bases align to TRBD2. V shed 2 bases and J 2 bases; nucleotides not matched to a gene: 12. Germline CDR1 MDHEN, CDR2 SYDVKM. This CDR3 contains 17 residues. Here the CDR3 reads CASSLPVGKGRAYEQYF. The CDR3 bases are TGTGCCAGCAGTTTACCCGTCGGGAAGGGGAGGGCCTACGAGCAGTACTTC. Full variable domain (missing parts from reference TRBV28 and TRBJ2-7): DVKVTQSSRYLVKRTGEKVFLECVQDMDHENMFWYRQDPGLGLRLIYFSYDVKMKEKGDIPEGYSVSREKKERFSLILESASTNQTSMYLCASSLPVGKGRAYEQYFGPGTRLTVT.

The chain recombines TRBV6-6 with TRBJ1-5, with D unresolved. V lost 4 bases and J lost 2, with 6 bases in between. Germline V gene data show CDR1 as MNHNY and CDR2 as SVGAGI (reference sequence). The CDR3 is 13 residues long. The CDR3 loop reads CASSLSGNQPQHF. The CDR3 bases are TGTGCCAGCAGTTTGTCGGGCAATCAGCCCCAGCATTTT.

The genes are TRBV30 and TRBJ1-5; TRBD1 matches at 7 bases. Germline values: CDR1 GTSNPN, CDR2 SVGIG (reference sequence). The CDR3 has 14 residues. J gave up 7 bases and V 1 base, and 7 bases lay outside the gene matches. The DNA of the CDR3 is TGTGCCTGGAGTGCTCTGACAGGGTCCCAGCCCCAGCATTTT. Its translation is CAWSALTGSQPQHF.

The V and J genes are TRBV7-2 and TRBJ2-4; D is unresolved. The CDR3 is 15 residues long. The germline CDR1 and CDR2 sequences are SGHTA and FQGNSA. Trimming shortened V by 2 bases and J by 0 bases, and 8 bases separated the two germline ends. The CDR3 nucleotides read TGTGCCAGCAGCTTAATGTCCCTAGCCAAAAACATTCAGTACTTC. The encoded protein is CASSLMSLAKNIQYF.

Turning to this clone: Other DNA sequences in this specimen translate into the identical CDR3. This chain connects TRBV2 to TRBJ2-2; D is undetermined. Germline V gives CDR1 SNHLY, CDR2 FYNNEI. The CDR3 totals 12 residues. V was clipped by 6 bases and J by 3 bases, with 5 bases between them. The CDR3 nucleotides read TGTGCCAGCAGACGAGACACCGGGGAGCTGTTTTTT. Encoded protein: CASRRDTGELFF.

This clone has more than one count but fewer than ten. CDR3 sequence: CAVRTGSYEQYF. The CDR3 DNA is TGTGCCGTCAGGACAGGATCCTACGAGCAGTACTTC. J is TRBJ2-7 and V is TRBV6-1; TRBD1 agrees at 7 bases. The V segment lost 11 bases and the J segment 1 base; nucleotides outside the gene matches: 5. CDR1 is MNHNS and CDR2 is SASEGT in the germline V gene. The CDR3 contains 12 residues.

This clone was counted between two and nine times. CDR3 nucleotide sequence: TGTGCCAGCAGTCCCCAATGGAGGAACACTGAAGCTTTCTTT. This sequence encodes CASSPQWRNTEAFF. The chain couples TRBV6-5 to TRBJ1-1; D gene ambiguous. This CDR3 spans 14 amino acids. Germline V gives CDR1 MNHEY, CDR2 SVGAGI. With 5 bases removed from V and 1 base from J, the gap between germline ends came to 11 bases.

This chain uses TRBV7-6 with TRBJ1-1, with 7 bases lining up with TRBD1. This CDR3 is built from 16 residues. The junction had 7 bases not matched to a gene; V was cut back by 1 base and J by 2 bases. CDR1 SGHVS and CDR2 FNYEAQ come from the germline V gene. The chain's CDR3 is CASSLVTGWQNTEAFF. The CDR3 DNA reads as TGTGCCAGCAGCTTAGTGACAGGGTGGCAAAACACTGAAGCTTTCTTT.